This is a list of T cell receptor beta chains from one sample in a study of regulatory T cells in long-lasting Graves disease. TCRdb called the multiplex PCR reads again in MiXCR, with one record for every CDR3 protein. The sample lists about 660,000 distinct CDR3 sequences, about 30% seen once, with roughly 40% in the top ten. Specimen: peripheral blood mononuclear cells (PBMCs), collected when the disease was refractory, from a patient treated with antithyroid drugs. The receptors here all came from a female donor with Graves disease. Each CDR3 is given with its conserved first and last residue. The D gene is left open where the match is weak. Rows give clone size only sometimes, using once, few, many, or a class for an expanded clone.

d_call j_call v_call clone_size cdr3_nt cdr3_aa
NA TRBJ1-4 TRBV7-6 NA TGTGCCAGCAGCTTAGCATGGCAGGGAGGGGATGAAAAACTGTTTTTT CASSLAWQGGDEKLFF
NA TRBJ1-3 TRBV15 once TGTGCCACCAGCAGAGGCCCCCCGGGCCGCTCTGGAAACACCATATATTTT CATSRGPPGRSGNTIYF
TRBD1 TRBJ2-2 TRBV10-3 NA TGTGCCATCAGTTCCGGGACAGGGATGCCCGGGGAGCTGTTTTTT CAISSGTGMPGELFF
NA TRBJ1-2 TRBV7-8 NA TGTGCCAGCAGCTCGGTCCGGGCAGGCGGTAATGTAAAGACCTTC CASSSVRAGGNVKTF
TRBD1 TRBJ2-7 TRBV10-2 NA TGCGCCAGCAGTGAGGGTGGACAGGGCAACTACGAGCAGTACTTC CASSEGGQGNYEQYF
TRBD1 TRBJ1-2 TRBV15 few TGTGCCACCAGCAGCCGGGGACAGGGGAACTATGGCTACACCTTC CATSSRGQGNYGYTF
TRBD1 TRBJ1-1 TRBV30 NA TGTGCCTGGAGAGCGCTGGACAGGGGGAACACTGAAGCTTTCTTT CAWRALDRGNTEAFF
TRBD1 TRBJ1-2 TRBV12-3/TRBV12-4 NA TGTGCCAGCAGGGGACCGGGACAGGCGTCAGGCTACACCTTC CASRGPGQASGYTF
TRBD1 TRBJ1-2 TRBV6-1 few TGTGCCAGCAGTCCCTCCTGGGACAGGGGGAATGGCTACACCTTC CASSPSWDRGNGYTF
NA TRBJ2-5 TRBV24-1 many TGTGCCACCAATGGGGTCCAAGAGACCCAGTACTTC CATNGVQETQYF
TRBD2 TRBJ2-7 TRBV24-1 NA TGTGCCACCAGTGATTTGCTTGAGGGGACTAGCGTCTACGAGCAGTACTTC CATSDLLEGTSVYEQYF
NA TRBJ2-7 TRBV28 many TGTGCCAGCGCCCTGGACTGGAACGAGCAGTACTTC CASALDWNEQYF
NA TRBJ1-1 TRBV10-1 few TGCGCCAGCAGTGAGTCGTTGGGAAGGATGAACACTGAAGCTTTCTTT CASSESLGRMNTEAFF
TRBD1 TRBJ2-5 TRBV12-3/TRBV12-4 NA TGTGCCAGCAGTACCCCACGCCAGGGGGCAGAGGCCCAGTACTTC CASSTPRQGAEAQYF
NA TRBJ1-2 TRBV25-1 NA TGTGCCAGCAGTGAACCCCCTCCGAACTATGGCTACACCTTC CASSEPPPNYGYTF
TRBD1 TRBJ2-2 TRBV30 NA TGTGCCTGGACTCCCGGGACAGGGGGATGGAGGACCGGGGAGCTGTTTTTT CAWTPGTGGWRTGELFF
NA TRBJ1-5 TRBV6-1 NA TGTGCCAGCAGTCGCGGGGGGACACAAAATCAGCCCCAGCATTTT CASSRGGTQNQPQHF
TRBD1 TRBJ2-7 TRBV11-2 few TGTGCCAGCAGCCCGGGGACAGGGGGGTTAGGTCGCGAGCAGTACTTC CASSPGTGGLGREQYF